The 29 T cell receptor beta chains in this list originate from one sample, sequenced in a study of CD8+CD57+ T cells in acquired aplastic anemia. CDR3 and TCR beta VDJ profiling relied on a genomic DNA template. TCRdb fed the reads into MiXCR, producing one record per CDR3 protein. The sample carries 200,000 or so distinct CDR3 sequences, about 60% recorded once. CD8+CD57+ cell expansion, shown by flow cytometry, had occurred in the patients selected for sequencing. The sequenced sample was sorted CD4+, CD8+, or CD8+CD57+ T cells (not recorded which) from PBMCs. These receptors were obtained from a human donor with aplastic anemia.

The V gene is TRBV18, the J gene TRBJ2-3; the match to TRBD1 covers 9 bases. The CDR3 is 16 amino acids. V was pared by 5 bases and J by 4 bases, with 10 bases of the junction left unmatched. Germline V gives CDR1 KGHSH, CDR2 LQKENI. The CDR3 is CASSGTGLNSPDTQYF. The CDR3 nucleotides are TGTGCCAGCTCAGGGACAGGGCTTAACAGCCCAGATACGCAGTATTTT.

The CDR3 DNA reads TGTGCCAGCAGCCCAGACAGGGTAATAAAGGAGACCCAGTACTTC. Translated, it gives CASSPDRVIKETQYF. V usage is TRBV7-9 and J usage is TRBJ2-5, with 7 bases matching TRBD1. Germline-derived CDR1 and CDR2 are SEHNR and FQNEAQ (reference sequence). V was clipped by 5 bases and J by 5 bases; unmatched bases: 11. The CDR3 is made up of 15 amino acids.

This clonotype was seen a few times. V usage is TRBV12-3 or TRBV12-4 and J usage is TRBJ2-5; TRBD2 matches at 8 bases. V was clipped by 4 bases and J by 0 bases; unmatched bases: 7. This CDR3 is 16 amino acids long. DNA for the CDR3: TGTGCCAGCAGTTCCGGGGCTAGCGGGTACCAAGAGACCCAGTACTTC. It translates to CASSSGASGYQETQYF.

The chain couples TRBV19 to TRBJ2-7; 8 nucleotides agree with TRBD2. The CDR3 totals 16 residues. J gave up 6 bases and V 3 bases, and 13 bases lay outside the gene matches. Germline-derived CDR1 and CDR2 are LNHDA and SQIVND (reference sequence). The CDR3 DNA reads as TGTGCCAGTAGTATCGCAGCCGGGACTAGGACGTTCGAGCAGTACTTC. Its translation: CASSIAAGTRTFEQYF.

The gene calls are TRBV6-4 and TRBJ2-1; 7 nucleotides agree with TRBD1. With 8 bases clipped from V and 4 bases from J, the junction kept 14 bases outside the gene matches. Germline V CDR1 and CDR2: MRHNA, SNTAGT. The CDR3 runs to 16 residues. The CDR3 reads CASGAGRGDSYNEQFF. The CDR3 coding sequence is TGTGCCAGCGGGGCAGGACGTGGGGACAGTTACAATGAGCAGTTCTTC.

The rearrangement joins TRBV9 to TRBJ2-2; D unresolved. CDR3 length equals 12 residues. With 2 bases removed from V and 3 bases from J, the gap between germline ends came to 2 bases. The V gene's germline CDR1 is SGDLS and CDR2 YYNGEE. Here the CDR3 DNA reads TGTGCCAGCAGCGTCGACACCGGGGAGCTGTTTTTT. It yields the protein CASSVDTGELFF.

The CDR3 sequence: CSAFPGQSVNTEAFF. The CDR3 coding sequence is TGCAGTGCGTTTCCGGGACAGAGTGTGAACACTGAAGCTTTCTTT. The chain has TRBV20-1 and TRBJ1-1; TRBD1 agrees at 7 bases. The CDR3 is 15 residues long. Germline V gene lookup returns CDR1 DFQATT and CDR2 SNEGSKA (reference sequence). After removal of 6 bases from V and 0 bases from J, the junction contained 10 bases not matched to a gene.

The V gene is TRBV10-3, the J gene TRBJ2-7, with D perhaps TRBD1 (6 bases). CDR3 size: 15 residues. The V gene's germline CDR1 is ENHRY and CDR2 SYGVKD. The germline V and J ends were trimmed by 5 bases and 0 bases, with 14 bases remaining between them. CDR3 amino acids: CAISRQTGISYEQYF. Here the CDR3 DNA reads TGTGCCATCAGTAGACAAACAGGGATCTCCTACGAGCAGTACTTC.

The table lists this clonotype with many counts. The V call is TRBV7-6, the J call TRBJ1-6, with a possible D match to TRBD1 (5 bases). The CDR3 consists of 14 residues. V dropped 5 bases and J dropped 6 bases, with 11 bases sitting between them. Germline CDR1 is SGHVS and CDR2 is FNYEAQ. In DNA, the CDR3 is TGTGCCAGCAGCCCTAGACAGAGTAATTCACCCCTCCACTTT. This codes for CASSPRQSNSPLHF.

J is TRBJ2-1 and V is TRBV20-1; D is ambiguous. The germline V and J ends were trimmed by 0 bases and 4 bases, with 7 bases remaining between them. CDR3 length: 13 residues. Germline-derived CDR1 and CDR2 are DFQATT and SNEGSKA (reference sequence). CDR3 sequence reads: CSARDWGYNEQFF. The CDR3 DNA is TGCAGTGCTAGAGATTGGGGATACAATGAGCAGTTCTTC.

Of note for this clonotype: Mismatch with germline at one junction end may stem from a read error. The chain carries TRBV5-1 and TRBJ1-2; D is ambiguous. CDR3 length: 15 amino acids. Germline V CDR1 and CDR2: SGHRS, YFSETQ. CDR3 in amino acids: CASSQDPGADYGYTF. DNA for the CDR3: TGTGCCAGCAGCCAAGATCCGGGAGCGGACTATGGCTACACCTTC. The variable domain in full, with the rest retrieved from reference TRBV5-1 and TRBJ1-2, is KAGVTQTPRYLIKTRGQQVTLSCSPISGHRSVSWYQQTPGQGLQFLFEYFSETQRNKGNFPGRFSGRQFSNSRSEMNVSTLELGDSALYLCASSQDPGADYGYTFGSGTRLTVV.

The V gene is TRBV20-1, the J gene TRBJ2-1; 8 bases align to TRBD2. Trimming removed 7 bases from V and 6 bases from J; junction bases left unmatched: 5. CDR3 length: 12 residues. The germline gives CDR1 DFQATT, CDR2 SNEGSKA (reference sequence). CDR3 in DNA: TGCAGTGGGGGTAGCGGGATCAATGAGCAGTTCTTC. It is translated as CSGGSGINEQFF.

On this clonotype: It may be a read error: a sequence one base away is much more abundant. V gene TRBV7-9 combines with J gene TRBJ2-4; D gene unclear. This CDR3 region has 14 residues. Germline-derived CDR1 and CDR2 are SEHNR and FQNEAQ (reference sequence). The CDR3 nucleotides read TGTGCCGGCAGCCCCCAAGAGGCCAAAAACATTCAGTACTTC. It yields the protein CAGSPQEAKNIQYF.

This chain links TRBV25-1 with TRBJ1-1, with 8 nucleotides matching TRBD1. The J segment lost 2 bases and the V segment lost 4 bases, leaving 3 bases of the junction unmatched. Germline V gene data show CDR1 as MGHDK and CDR2 as SYGVNS. The CDR3 length is 14 residues. DNA for the CDR3: TGTGCCAGCAGTGCCGGGACAGGAAACACTGAAGCTTTCTTT. Translating gives CASSAGTGNTEAFF. The whole variable domain, remainder taken from reference TRBV25-1 and TRBJ1-1, is EADIYQTPRYLVIGTGKKITLECSQTMGHDKMYWYQQDPGMELHLIHYSYGVNSTEKGDLSSESTVSRIRTEHFPLTLESARPSHTSQYLCASSAGTGNTEAFFGQGTRLTVV.

The chain is built from TRBV11-2 and TRBJ2-7, with D perhaps TRBD1 (6 bases). The CDR3 totals 11 residues. Germline CDR1 is SGHAT and CDR2 is FQNNGV. Trimming shortened V by 5 bases and J by 8 bases, and 10 bases separated the two germline ends. Here the CDR3 DNA reads TGTGCCAGCAGCAGTCAGGGGAAGCAGTACTTC. Protein: CASSSQGKQYF.

This chain connects TRBV10-1 to TRBJ1-1; D is unclear. V was shortened by 7 bases and J by 4 bases, with 28 bases between the two germline ends. The CDR3 covers 18 residues. Germline lookup yields CDR1 WNHNN and CDR2 SYGVQD (reference sequence). The CDR3, as DNA: TGCGCCAGCACCAACGGAATGTCCGGGCCCTACAAGGGCACTGAAGCTTTCTTT. This gives the protein CASTNGMSGPYKGTEAFF.

This clonotype occurred a few times. The chain has TRBV20-1 and TRBJ1-1; TRBD1 might be the D (6 bases). Germline CDR1 DFQATT, CDR2 SNEGSKA (reference sequence). The CDR3 covers 13 residues. The CDR3 DNA reads as TGCACCACTCCGGGACACGGGAACACTGAAGCTTTCTTT. It yields the protein CTTPGHGNTEAFF.

The CDR3 region is CARRGTGGQNYGYTF. The CDR3 DNA reads as TGTGCCAGAAGGGGGACAGGGGGCCAGAACTATGGCTACACCTTC. The gene calls are TRBV19 and TRBJ1-2; 12 bases are shared with TRBD1. This CDR3 spans 15 amino acids. Unmatched junction bases numbered 7, after V lost 9 bases and J lost 2 bases. The germline gives CDR1 LNHDA, CDR2 SQIVND (reference sequence).

At least ten counts were recorded for this clonotype. The chain uses TRBV20-1 and TRBJ2-7; 8 bases are shared with TRBD1. CDR3 length: 14 residues. Trimming at V came to 3 bases and at J to 3 bases, leaving 7 bases not matched to a gene. The germline CDR1 and CDR2 sequences are DFQATT and SNEGSKA (reference sequence). The CDR3 DNA reads TGCAGTGCTAGGGGAGGACAGGGTTTCTACGAGCAGTACTTC. This codes for CSARGGQGFYEQYF.

There are many counts of this clonotype. The rearrangement links TRBV3-1 to TRBJ2-7; D is possibly TRBD1 (6 bases). Germline values: CDR1 LGHDT, CDR2 YNNKEL (reference sequence). The CDR3 runs to 16 residues. V was trimmed by 2 bases and J by 2 bases, leaving 16 bases between them. The CDR3 loop reads CASSQILRTETYEQYF. DNA of the CDR3: TGTGCCAGCAGCCAAATTTTGCGGACAGAGACCTACGAGCAGTACTTC.

This clonotype was found a few times. The rearrangement links TRBV7-6 to TRBJ2-7; D not certain. This CDR3 is built from 11 residues. CDR1 is SGHVS and CDR2 is FNYEAQ in the germline V gene. The V and J ends lost 2 bases and 7 bases respectively, with 6 bases between them. The CDR3: CASSLMGEQYF. The CDR3 nucleotides read TGTGCCAGCAGCTTAATGGGGGAGCAGTACTTC.

The J gene is TRBJ2-2, the V gene TRBV24-1, with 9 bases matching TRBD1. V lost 7 bases and J lost 3; bases outside the gene matches: 5. CDR3 length equals 15 residues. CDR1 and CDR2 (germline): KGHDR, SFDVKD. The CDR3 DNA reads TGTGCCACCAGCCACCGGGACAGGGACACCGGGGAGCTGTTTTTT. It encodes CATSHRDRDTGELFF.

The chain employs TRBV2 and TRBJ2-1, with 13 bases fitting TRBD2. The CDR3 sequence is 15 residues long. The J segment lost 9 bases and the V segment lost 2 bases, leaving 4 bases of the junction unmatched. Germline V gene sequence: CDR1 SNHLY, CDR2 FYNNEI. Here the CDR3 reads CASSETSGGAGEQFF. The CDR3 DNA follows: TGTGCCAGCAGTGAAACTAGCGGGGGGGCCGGTGAGCAGTTCTTC.

The chain carries TRBV20-1 and TRBJ2-1, with 9 bases that match TRBD2. The CDR3 has 13 amino acids. J gave up 7 bases and V 5 bases, and 6 bases lay outside the gene matches. Per germline, CDR1 DFQATT and CDR2 SNEGSKA (reference sequence). The CDR3 sequence is CSAGGRAGNEQFF. In nucleotides, the CDR3 is TGCAGTGCTGGCGGGAGGGCCGGAAATGAGCAGTTCTTC.

The chain couples TRBV9 to TRBJ2-7, with D possibly matching TRBD2 (5 bases). Germline V CDR1 and CDR2: SGDLS, YYNGEE. V lost 4 bases, J lost 6 bases, and 14 bases lay in between. The CDR3 totals 13 residues. The CDR3 DNA reads as TGTGCCAGCAGCTCCCGGGGAGTCGGCGAGCAGTACTTC. Its translation is CASSSRGVGEQYF.

The CDR3 region is CAISDVGHTEAFF. CDR3 DNA: TGTGCCATCAGTGACGTCGGGCACACTGAAGCTTTCTTT. The genes are TRBV10-3 and TRBJ1-1; D is unclear. CDR3 size: 13 residues. V lost 3 bases and J lost 3, with 8 bases in between. In germline, CDR1 is ENHRY, CDR2 SYGVKD.

The rearrangement uses TRBV14 and TRBJ2-7; TRBD2 aligns across 11 bases. Germline CDR1 and CDR2: SGHDN and FVKESK. Trimming removed 4 bases from V and 0 bases from J; junction bases left unmatched: 11. The CDR3 sequence is 18 residues long. The CDR3 coding sequence is TGTGCCAGCAGCCGGAGAACTAGCGGGGGCCACAGCTCCTACGAGCAGTACTTC. It encodes CASSRRTSGGHSSYEQYF.

This clonotype was counted a single time. The CDR3 spells CASSEYRCMNTEAFF. The CDR3 region has the DNA TGTGCCAGCAGTGAATATAGGTGCATGAACACTGAAGCTTTCTTT. This chain uses TRBV6-1 with TRBJ1-1; the D is unclear. Germline V gene sequence: CDR1 MNHNS, CDR2 SASEGT. The CDR3 has 15 residues. Trimming stripped 2 bases from V and 0 bases from J, with 10 bases between.

On this clonotype itself: At one boundary the junction diverges from the germline segment, which might be a read error. As DNA, the CDR3 is TGTGCCACCAGTGGTGACAGGTATAATTCACCCCTCCACTTT. Protein: CATSGDRYNSPLHF. This chain uses TRBV10-3 with TRBJ1-6, with D maybe TRBD1 (6 bases). CDR1 and CDR2 (germline): ENHRY, SYGVKD. This CDR3 is built from 14 residues.